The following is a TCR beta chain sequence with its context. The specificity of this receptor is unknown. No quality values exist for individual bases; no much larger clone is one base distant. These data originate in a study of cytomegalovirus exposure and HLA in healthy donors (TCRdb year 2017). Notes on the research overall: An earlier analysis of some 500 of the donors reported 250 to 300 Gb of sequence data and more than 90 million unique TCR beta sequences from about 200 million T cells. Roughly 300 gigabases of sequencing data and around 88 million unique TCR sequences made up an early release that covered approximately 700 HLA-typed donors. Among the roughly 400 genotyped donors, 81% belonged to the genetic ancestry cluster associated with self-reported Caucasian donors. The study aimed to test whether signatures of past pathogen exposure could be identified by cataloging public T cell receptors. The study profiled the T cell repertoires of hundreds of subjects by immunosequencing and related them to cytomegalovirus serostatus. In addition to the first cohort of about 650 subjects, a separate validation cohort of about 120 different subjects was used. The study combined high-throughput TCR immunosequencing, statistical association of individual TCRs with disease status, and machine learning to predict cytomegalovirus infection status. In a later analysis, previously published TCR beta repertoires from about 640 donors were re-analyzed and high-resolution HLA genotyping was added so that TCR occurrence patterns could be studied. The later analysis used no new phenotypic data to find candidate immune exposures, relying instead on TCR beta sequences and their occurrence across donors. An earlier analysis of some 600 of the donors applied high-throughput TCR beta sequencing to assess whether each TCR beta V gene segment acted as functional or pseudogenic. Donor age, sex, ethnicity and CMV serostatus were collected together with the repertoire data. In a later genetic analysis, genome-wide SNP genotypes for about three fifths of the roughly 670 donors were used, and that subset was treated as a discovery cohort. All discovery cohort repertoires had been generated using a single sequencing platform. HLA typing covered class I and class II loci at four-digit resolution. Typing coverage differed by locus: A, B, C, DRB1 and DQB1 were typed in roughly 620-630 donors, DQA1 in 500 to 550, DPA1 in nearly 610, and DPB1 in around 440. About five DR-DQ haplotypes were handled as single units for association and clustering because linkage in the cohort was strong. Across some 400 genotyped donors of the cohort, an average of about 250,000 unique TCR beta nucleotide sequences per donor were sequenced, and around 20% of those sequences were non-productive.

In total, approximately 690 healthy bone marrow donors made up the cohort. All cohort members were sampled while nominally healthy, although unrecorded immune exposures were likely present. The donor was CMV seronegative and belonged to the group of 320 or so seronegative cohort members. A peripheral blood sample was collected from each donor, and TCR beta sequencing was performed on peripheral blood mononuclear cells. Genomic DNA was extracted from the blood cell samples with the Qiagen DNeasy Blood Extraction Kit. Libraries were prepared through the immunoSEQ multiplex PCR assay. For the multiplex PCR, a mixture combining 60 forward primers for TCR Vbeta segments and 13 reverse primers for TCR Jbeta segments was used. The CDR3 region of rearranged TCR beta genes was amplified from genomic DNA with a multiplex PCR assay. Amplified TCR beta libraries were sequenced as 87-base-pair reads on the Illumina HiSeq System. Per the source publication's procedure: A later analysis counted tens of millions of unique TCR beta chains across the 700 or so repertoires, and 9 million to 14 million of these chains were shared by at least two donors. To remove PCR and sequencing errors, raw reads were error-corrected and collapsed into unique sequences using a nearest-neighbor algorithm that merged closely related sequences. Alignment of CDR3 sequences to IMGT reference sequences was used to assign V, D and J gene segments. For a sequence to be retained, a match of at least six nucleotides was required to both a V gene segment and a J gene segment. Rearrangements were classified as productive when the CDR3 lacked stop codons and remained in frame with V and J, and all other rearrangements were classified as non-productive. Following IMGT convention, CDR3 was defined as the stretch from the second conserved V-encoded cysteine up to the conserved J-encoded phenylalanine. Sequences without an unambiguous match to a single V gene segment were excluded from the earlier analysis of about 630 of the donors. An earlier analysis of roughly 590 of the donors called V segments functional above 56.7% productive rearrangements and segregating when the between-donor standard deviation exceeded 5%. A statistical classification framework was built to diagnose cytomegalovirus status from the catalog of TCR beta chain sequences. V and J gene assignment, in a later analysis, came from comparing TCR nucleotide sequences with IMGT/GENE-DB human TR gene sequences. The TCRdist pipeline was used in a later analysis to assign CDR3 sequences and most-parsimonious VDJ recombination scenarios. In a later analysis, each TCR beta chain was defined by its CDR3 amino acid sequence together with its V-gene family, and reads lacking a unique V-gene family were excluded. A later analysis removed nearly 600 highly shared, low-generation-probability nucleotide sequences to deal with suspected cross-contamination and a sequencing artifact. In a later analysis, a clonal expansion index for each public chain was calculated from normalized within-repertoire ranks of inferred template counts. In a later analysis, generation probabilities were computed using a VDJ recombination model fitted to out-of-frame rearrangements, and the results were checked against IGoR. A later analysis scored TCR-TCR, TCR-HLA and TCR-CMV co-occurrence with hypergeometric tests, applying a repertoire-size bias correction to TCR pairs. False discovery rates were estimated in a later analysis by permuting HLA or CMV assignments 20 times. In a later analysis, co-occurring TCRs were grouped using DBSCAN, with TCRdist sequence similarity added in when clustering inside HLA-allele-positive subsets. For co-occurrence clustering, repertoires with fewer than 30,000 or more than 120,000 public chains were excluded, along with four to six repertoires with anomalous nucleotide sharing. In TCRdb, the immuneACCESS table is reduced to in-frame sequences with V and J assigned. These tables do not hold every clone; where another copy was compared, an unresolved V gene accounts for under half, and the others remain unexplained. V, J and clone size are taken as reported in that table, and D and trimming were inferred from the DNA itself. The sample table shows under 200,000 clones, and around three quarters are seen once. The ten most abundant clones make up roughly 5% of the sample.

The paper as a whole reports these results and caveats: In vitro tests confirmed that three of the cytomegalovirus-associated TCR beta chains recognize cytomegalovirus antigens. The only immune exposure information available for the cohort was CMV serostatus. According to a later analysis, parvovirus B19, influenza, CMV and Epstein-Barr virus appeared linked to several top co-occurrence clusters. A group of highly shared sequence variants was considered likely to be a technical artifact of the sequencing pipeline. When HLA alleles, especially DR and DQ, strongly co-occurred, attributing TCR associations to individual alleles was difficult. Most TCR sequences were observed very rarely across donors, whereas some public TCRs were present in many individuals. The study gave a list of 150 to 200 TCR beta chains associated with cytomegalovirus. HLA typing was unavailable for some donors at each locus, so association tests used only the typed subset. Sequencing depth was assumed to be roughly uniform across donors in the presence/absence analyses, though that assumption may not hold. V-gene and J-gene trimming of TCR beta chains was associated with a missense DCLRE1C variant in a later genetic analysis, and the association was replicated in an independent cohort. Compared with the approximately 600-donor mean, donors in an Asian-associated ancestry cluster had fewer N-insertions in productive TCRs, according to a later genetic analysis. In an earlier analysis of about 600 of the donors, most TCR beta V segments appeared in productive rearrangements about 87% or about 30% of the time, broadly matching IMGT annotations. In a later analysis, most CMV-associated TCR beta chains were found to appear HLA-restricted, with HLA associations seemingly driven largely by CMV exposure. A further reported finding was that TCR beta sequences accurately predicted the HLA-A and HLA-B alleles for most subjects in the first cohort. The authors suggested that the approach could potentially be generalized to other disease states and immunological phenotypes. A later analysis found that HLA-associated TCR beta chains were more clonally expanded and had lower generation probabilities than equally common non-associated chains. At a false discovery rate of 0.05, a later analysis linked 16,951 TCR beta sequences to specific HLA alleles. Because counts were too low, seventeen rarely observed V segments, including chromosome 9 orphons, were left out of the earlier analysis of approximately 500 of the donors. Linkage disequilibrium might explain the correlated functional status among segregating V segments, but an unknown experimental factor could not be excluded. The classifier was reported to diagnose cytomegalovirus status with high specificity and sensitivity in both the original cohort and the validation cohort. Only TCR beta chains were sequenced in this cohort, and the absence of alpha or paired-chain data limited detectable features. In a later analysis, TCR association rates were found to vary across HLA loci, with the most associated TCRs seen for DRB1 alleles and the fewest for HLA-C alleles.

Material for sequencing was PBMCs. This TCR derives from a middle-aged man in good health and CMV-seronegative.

The encoded CDR3 is CATGGQNLDLNTGELFF. The sequenced DNA is TGTGCCACCGGGGGACAGAACTTAGACCTGAACACCGGGGAGCTGTTTTTT. The V gene is TRBV10-3 and the J gene is TRBJ2-2; a tentative D call is TRBD1 (7 bases match). The CDR3 sequence holds 17 residues, the cysteine and phenylalanine included. Only CDR3 DNA is held: 51 bases, read in frame from base 1. V loses 10 bases of germline sequence and J loses 1 base, and the interval between the two ends is 22 bases. The CDR1 and CDR2 encoded by the germline V gene are ENHRY and SYGVKD.